The TCR beta chain under discussion was sequenced for a study of TIL therapy for anti-PD-1-resistant metastatic lung cancer. Overall study results and limits: This highly selected cohort may not generalize to typical lung cancer patients.

V lost 4 bases, J lost 4 bases, and 8 bases stayed unmatched. Germline-derived CDR1 and CDR2 are WNHNN and SYGVQD (reference sequence). The CDR3 runs to 15 residues. Regarding this clone: Its target is unknown.

This was the immunoSEQ v3 assay. Libraries were sequenced to 2 million or so read pairs (survey) or about 5-6.5 million (deep). The assay was immunoSEQ multiplex PCR, and TCRdb's table has in-frame clones only and misses some. Altogether over 20,000 clones are present, around 77% being singletons, with the ten largest covering around 6.9%. Regarding time point: pre-treatment sample, taken before nivolumab and TIL therapy. The tumor samples were excised metastases, mostly pleural nodules or supraclavicular lymph nodes. Progressing patients received lymphodepletion, expanded TIL infusion and IL-2. The chain has TRBV10-1 and TRBJ2-7; the match to TRBD2 covers 9 bases. The sample here was tumor tissue, taken at baseline. This TCR came from a person aged 25 to 85 with non-small cell lung cancer. The DNA of the CDR3 is TGCGCCAGCAGTGGGCTAGCGGGGACCCCTTACGAGCAGTACTTC. Amino acid sequence: CASSGLAGTPYEQYF.